These 10 T cell receptor beta chains were all obtained from the same sample, sequenced in a study of blood T cells in healthy people across ages. With a J-beta primer mix and a sample-barcoded 5' primer, a second PCR ran about 6 to 11 cycles. TCRdb redid the calling of the 5' RACE reads with MiXCR, one entry per CDR3 protein. The table includes about 810,000 distinct CDR3 sequences, approximately 35% detected once. Sequenced input: blood. These receptors were obtained from a man aged 18 to 30 in good health.

The table lists this clonotype with a few counts. DNA of the CDR3: TGTGCTAGTGGTTCGGGGGCAAGCAATCAGCCCCAGCATTTT. It specifies CASGSGASNQPQHF. The chain has TRBV12-5 and TRBJ1-5, with D perhaps TRBD1 (6 bases). The CDR3 has 14 residues. V was shortened by 4 bases and J by 1 base, with 8 bases between the two germline ends. Germline assignment: CDR1 LGHNT and CDR2 FRNRAP.

In its sample, this clonotype was seen many times. The chain has TRBV27 and TRBJ1-2; D remains ambiguous. The V end was cut by 3 bases, the J end by 1 base, with 9 bases between. This CDR3 comprises 14 residues. The germline gives CDR1 MNHEY, CDR2 SMNVEV (reference sequence). The CDR3 sequence is CASSFTAYNYGYTF. Written as DNA, the CDR3 is TGTGCCAGCAGTTTTACGGCGTATAACTATGGCTACACCTTC.

Turning to this clonotype: The junction differs from germline at one of its ends, possibly a read error. The V and J genes are TRBV2 and TRBJ1-2; D is unclear. This CDR3 spans 11 amino acids. Per germline, CDR1 SNHLY and CDR2 FYNNEI. CDR3 residues: CAGSRIYGYTF. DNA of the CDR3: TGTGCCGGCAGTCGTATTTATGGCTACACCTTC.

This clonotype was seen just once. The chain is built from TRBV6-5 and TRBJ2-7; TRBD2 agrees at 7 bases. Trimming took 5 bases from V and 0 from J; bases not matched to a gene: 7. The CDR3 is made up of 15 amino acids. CDR1 MNHEY and CDR2 SVGAGI come from the germline V gene. The CDR3, as DNA: TGTGCCAGCAGTGTAGGGGAGGGTATCTCCTACGAGCAGTACTTC. Translated: CASSVGEGISYEQYF.

As for this clonotype: A junction end diverges from the germline sequence, so it may reflect a read error. J is TRBJ2-2 and V is TRBV20-1; TRBD2 is a possible D gene (6 bases). The CDR3 is 15 residues long. The germline gives CDR1 DFQATT, CDR2 SNEGSKA (reference sequence). The chain's CDR3 is CSARMGGEDTGELFF. CDR3 sequence (DNA): TGCAGCGCTAGGATGGGGGGAGAGGACACCGGGGAGCTGTTTTTT.

The sample holds a few counts of this clonotype. V and J are TRBV5-6 and TRBJ2-5, with unresolved D. The ends were cut back, 4 bases at V and 0 bases at J, with 10 bases in the middle. The length of the CDR3 is 14 residues. Germline V CDR1 and CDR2: SGHDT, YYEEEE. The CDR3 DNA is TGTGCCAGCAGCGCCCGAACTTACCAAGAGACCCAGTACTTC. Translated: CASSARTYQETQYF.

In its sample, this clonotype was seen a few times. The chain is built from TRBV12-3 or TRBV12-4 and TRBJ2-1; 12 bases agree with TRBD1. V lost 2 bases, J lost 12 bases, and 11 bases stayed unmatched. The CDR3 covers 16 residues. The CDR3 nucleotides read TGTGCCAGCAGTTTAAGTGGGGGACAGGGGGCAGGAGGGCAGTTCTTC. Its translation: CASSLSGGQGAGGQFF.

This clonotype showed up many times. The V and J genes are TRBV5-1 and TRBJ2-3, with TRBD1 as a possible D gene (5 bases). V was cut by 3 bases and J by 6 bases, with 14 bases left in between. Germline CDR1 is SGHRS and CDR2 is YFSETQ. The CDR3 covers 14 residues. The CDR3 sequence: CASSWGQFGDTQYF. The CDR3 region has the DNA TGCGCCAGCAGCTGGGGCCAATTTGGCGATACGCAGTATTTT.

This clonotype was seen more than once but under ten times. The chain combines TRBV20-1 with TRBJ2-7; 7 bases align to TRBD1. V was clipped by 5 bases and J by 3 bases; unmatched bases: 7. This CDR3 is 13 amino acids long. CDR1 is DFQATT and CDR2 is SNEGSKA in the germline V gene (reference sequence). CDR3 DNA sequence: TGCAGTGCTGGGGGCAGGGGGTTCTACGAGCAGTACTTC. Its protein is CSAGGRGFYEQYF.

This sequence joins TRBV4-3 and TRBJ2-2; 8 bases line up with TRBD1. Germline V CDR1 and CDR2: LGHNA, YSLEER. There are 16 residues in the CDR3. With V trimmed by 3 bases and J by 7 bases, 10 bases remained unmatched. In nucleotides, the CDR3 is TGCGCCAGCAGCCAGCAAACCGGACAGGGAAACGGGGAGCTGTTTTTT. This encodes CASSQQTGQGNGELFF.